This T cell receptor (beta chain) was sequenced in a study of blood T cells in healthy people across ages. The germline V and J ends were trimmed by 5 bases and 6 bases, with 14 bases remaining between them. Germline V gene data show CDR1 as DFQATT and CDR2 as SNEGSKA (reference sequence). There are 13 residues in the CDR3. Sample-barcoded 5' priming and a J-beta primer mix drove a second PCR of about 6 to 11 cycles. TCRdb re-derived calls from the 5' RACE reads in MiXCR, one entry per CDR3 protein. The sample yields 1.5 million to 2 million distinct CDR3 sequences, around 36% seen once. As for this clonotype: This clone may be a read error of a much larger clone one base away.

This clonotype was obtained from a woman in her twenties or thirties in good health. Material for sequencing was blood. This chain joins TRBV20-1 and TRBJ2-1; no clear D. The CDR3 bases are TGCAGTGCTGACTGGAACGGCCGCAATGAGCAGTTCTTC. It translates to CSADWNGRNEQFF.